This entry lists 20 T cell receptor beta chains sequenced from one sample in a study of T-cell memory formation after mild COVID-19. Using its own MiXCR run on the 5' RACE reads, TCRdb lists one record per CDR3 protein. The data contain approximately 350,000 distinct CDR3 sequences, about an eighth of them singletons. The sequenced sample was PBMCs or a T cell subset sorted from them (not recorded which). The receptor source for this set is a man between 18 and 29 years old who had mild COVID-19 (a few samples of this study predate the infection). Cell type and time point are not known.

A few counts support this clonotype. This rearrangement joins TRBV9 to TRBJ2-5, with D unclear. CDR1 is SGDLS and CDR2 is YYNGEE in the germline V gene. V lost 0 bases and J 5 bases, leaving 8 bases between the germline ends. This CDR3 region has 13 residues. The CDR3 bases are TGTGCCAGCAGCGTAGGCTTAGGGGAGACCCAGTACTTC. Protein: CASSVGLGETQYF.

The chain is built from TRBV19 and TRBJ2-7, with unresolved D. The germline V gene has CDR1 LNHDA and CDR2 SQIVND (reference sequence). The CDR3 is 10 amino acids. The ends were cut back, 9 bases at V and 1 base at J, with 4 bases in the middle. The CDR3: CARLSYEQYV. The DNA of the CDR3 is TGTGCCAGACTATCCTACGAGCAGTACGTC.

This chain connects TRBV12-3 or TRBV12-4 to TRBJ1-1, with unresolved D. Trimming left V 3 bases short and J 1 base short, with 9 bases between. This CDR3 spans 14 amino acids. The CDR3: CASSFLSRNTEAFF. The CDR3 nucleotides read TGTGCCAGCAGTTTTCTGTCCAGGAACACTGAAGCTTTCTTT.

CDR3 region: CASSEMGLRSGNTIYF. The CDR3 nucleotides are TGTGCCAGCAGCGAAATGGGGTTACGCTCTGGAAACACCATATATTTT. The rearrangement links TRBV7-9 to TRBJ1-3; no definite D call. The CDR3 length is 16 residues. Germline V lookup: CDR1 SEHNR, CDR2 FQNEAQ (reference sequence). V was cut by 5 bases and J by 0 bases, with 14 bases left in between.

The V call is TRBV6-5, the J call TRBJ1-2; 8 bases are a match to TRBD1. The germline CDR1 and CDR2 sequences are MNHEY and SVGAGI. This CDR3 is built from 14 residues. V shed 6 bases and J 7 bases; nucleotides not matched to a gene: 10. CDR3 nucleotides: TGTGCCAGCAGGAGCGGACAGGGAGATGGTGGCTACACCTTC. Protein: CASRSGQGDGGYTF.

This clonotype appeared a few times. This chain connects TRBV6-2 or TRBV6-3 to TRBJ2-7; TRBD2 is a possible D gene (6 bases). V was pared by 2 bases and J by 4 bases, with 9 bases between. The CDR3 length is 13 residues. CDR1 is MNHEY and CDR2 is SVGEGT in the germline V gene. The CDR3 spells CASSYRRGYEQYV. CDR3 coding DNA: TGTGCCAGCAGTTACCGACGGGGGTACGAGCAGTACGTC.

This clonotype has only a few counts. The chain carries TRBV20-1 and TRBJ2-7; 7 bases line up with TRBD1. V trimming: 2 bases; J trimming: 4 bases; junction bases outside the gene matches: 5. CDR1 and CDR2 from the germline V gene are DFQATT and SNEGSKA (reference sequence). The CDR3 contains 13 residues. The CDR3 loop reads CSARRGQKYEQYV. In DNA, the CDR3 is TGCAGTGCTAGAAGGGGACAGAAGTACGAGCAGTACGTC.

This clonotype showed up just a few times. The rearrangement links TRBV5-1 to TRBJ2-7, with 7 bases aligning to TRBD1. The CDR3 has 14 residues. CDR1 SGHRS and CDR2 YFSETQ come from the germline V gene. The ends lost 6 bases at V and 4 bases at J; junction bases unmatched: 10. CDR3 loop: CASNRGPDRYEQYF. In nucleotides, the CDR3 is TGCGCCAGCAACAGGGGTCCCGATAGGTACGAGCAGTACTTC.

This clonotype turned up a few times. The rearrangement links TRBV12-5 to TRBJ1-2; D possibly corresponds to TRBD1 (5 bases). Germline assignment: CDR1 LGHNT and CDR2 FRNRAP. The V and J ends lost 1 base and 2 bases respectively, with 17 bases between them. The CDR3 loop spans 17 amino acids. In DNA, the CDR3 is TGTGCTAGTGGTTTGGAGACGGGGCGGCATAGGAACTATGGCTACACCTTC. It specifies CASGLETGRHRNYGYTF. Together with reference TRBV12-5 and TRBJ1-2, the CDR3 gives the full variable domain: DARVTQTPRHKVTEMGQEVTMRCQPILGHNTVFWYRQTMMQGLELLAYFRNRAPLDDSGMPKDRFSAEMPDATLATLKIQPSEPRDSAVYFCASGLETGRHRNYGYTFGSGTRLTVV.

This clonotype was detected ten times or more. The chain has TRBV6-6 and TRBJ1-2; D remains unclear. Trimming shortened V by 0 bases and J by 0 bases, and 11 bases separated the two germline ends. Germline CDR1 reads MNHNY; CDR2 reads SVGAGI (reference sequence). The CDR3 has 16 residues. The CDR3 sequence is CASSYSIGGANYGYTF. CDR3 bases: TGTGCCAGCAGTTACTCGATCGGCGGAGCTAACTATGGCTACACCTTC.

The chain joins TRBV4-1 to TRBJ1-4; no reliable D call. The CDR3 is 16 residues long. Germline values: CDR1 MGHRA, CDR2 YSYEKL. The V and J ends lost 4 bases and 0 bases respectively, with 12 bases between them. The CDR3 protein is CASSRLGGATNEKLFF. The CDR3 DNA sequence: TGCGCCAGCAGCCGGTTGGGCGGTGCAACTAATGAAAAACTGTTTTTT.

At least ten counts were recorded for this clonotype. The genes are TRBV7-2 and TRBJ1-3; D possibly corresponds to TRBD1 (5 bases). Germline V gene lookup returns CDR1 SGHTA and CDR2 FQGNSA. V dropped 5 bases and J dropped 2 bases, with 13 bases sitting between them. The CDR3 is 15 residues long. The CDR3 sequence is CASSPRQGPGNTIYF. The CDR3 DNA sequence: TGTGCCAGCAGCCCACGGCAGGGCCCTGGAAACACCATATATTTT.

This clonotype was counted a few times. The chain joins TRBV27 to TRBJ2-2; D may match TRBD1 or TRBD2 (5 bases each). Trimming cost V 1 base and J 6 bases, with 6 bases left between them. Germline-derived CDR1 and CDR2 are MNHEY and SMNVEV (reference sequence). The CDR3 loop spans 13 amino acids. The chain's CDR3 is CASSLLGAGELFF. CDR3 DNA: TGTGCCAGCAGTTTATTGGGGGCCGGGGAGCTGTTTTTT.

This clonotype was detected a few times. The genes are TRBV12-3 or TRBV12-4 and TRBJ1-1, with 7 bases fitting TRBD1. This CDR3 is 15 amino acids long. Trimming removed 2 bases from V and 7 bases from J; junction bases left unmatched: 10. CDR3 coding DNA: TGTGCCAGCAGTTTAATCGGCCAGGGGGATAGTGAAGCTTTCTTT. As protein: CASSLIGQGDSEAFF.

This clonotype has a handful of counts. The genes are TRBV18 and TRBJ2-1; 14 bases map to TRBD2. This CDR3 is built from 17 residues. In germline, CDR1 is KGHSH, CDR2 LQKENI. V gave up 2 bases and J gave up 7 bases; unmatched junction bases: 7. Written as DNA, the CDR3 is TGTGCCAGCTCACCAATGGGAGGACTAGCGGGGGGAAATGAGCAGTTCTTC. It encodes CASSPMGGLAGGNEQFF.

This clonotype was counted at least ten times. V and J are TRBV29-1 and TRBJ2-7; a possible D gene is TRBD1 (6 bases). The CDR3 totals 14 residues. Germline loops: CDR1 SQVTM, CDR2 ANQGSEA. Trimming pared 4 bases from V and 3 bases from J, leaving 16 bases between. CDR3 in amino acids: CSVARPRDNYEQYF. The CDR3 region has the DNA TGCAGCGTTGCCCGGCCCAGGGACAACTACGAGCAGTACTTC.

This clonotype was recorded a few times. The chain recombines TRBV7-2 with TRBJ2-2, with 9 bases identical to TRBD1. From germline, CDR1 is SGHTA and CDR2 FQGNSA. This CDR3 spans 16 amino acids. J gave up 4 bases and V 5 bases, and 8 bases lay outside the gene matches. The CDR3, as DNA: TGTGCCAGCAGCCCAGCAAGGGGACAGGGCACCGGGGAGCTGTTTTTT. As protein: CASSPARGQGTGELFF.

The CDR3 region has the DNA TGTGCCGGAGCGGGCGGCACCTCCTACGAGCAGTACTTC. Amino acids: CAGAGGTSYEQYF. The chain links TRBV2 to TRBJ2-7; maybe TRBD2 (6 bases). Trimming stripped 11 bases from V and 0 bases from J, with 14 bases between. This CDR3 spans 13 amino acids. Germline-derived CDR1 and CDR2 are SNHLY and FYNNEI.

This clonotype turned up a few times. CDR3 protein: CSARDPPGMNTEAFF. CDR3 in DNA: TGCAGTGCTAGAGATCCCCCGGGGATGAACACTGAAGCTTTCTTT. The J gene is TRBJ1-1, the V gene TRBV20-1; D is uncertain. The CDR3 runs to 15 residues. The germline CDR1 and CDR2 sequences are DFQATT and SNEGSKA (reference sequence). The V end lost 0 bases, the J end lost 0 bases, and 11 bases lay between the germline ends.

This clonotype was observed a few times. The CDR3 DNA reads TGTGCCAGCAGCTTTACTCGTGGGTCGACCTACAATGAGCAGTTCTTC. Its translation is CASSFTRGSTYNEQFF. The gene calls are TRBV7-9 and TRBJ2-1, with D unclear. Germline CDR1 is SEHNR and CDR2 is FQNEAQ (reference sequence). The V end lost 3 bases, the J end lost 2 bases, and 14 bases lay between the germline ends. The CDR3 contains 16 residues.